This TCR beta chain was profiled in a study of shared clonotypes between healthy human individuals. Turning to the study itself: There were three CD4 naive, three CD4 memory, two CD8 naive and one CD8 memory plates per donor. Whole-study findings and limits: A generally larger estimated richness was seen in naive subsets than in memory subsets.

The CDR3 covers 13 residues. From germline, CDR1 is SGHAT and CDR2 FQNNGV. Assay used: immunoSEQ multiplex PCR; TCRdb lists only in-frame clones, some missing. The sample lists 1.5 million to 2.5 million clones; about 95% were seen once. Naive CD8 cells lacked CD45RO, underwent positive selection for CCR7 and left out terminally differentiated effector memory CD45RA+ cells. Points on this clone: Antigen specificity is unknown. Sequence at one end of the junction differs from germline and may be a read error.

Sequenced: naive CD8+ T cells sorted from blood. This rearrangement joins TRBV11-2 to TRBJ2-7; 10 bases are shared with TRBD1. This TCR came from a man younger than 30 in good health. CDR3 residues: CASSPNAGTGECF. The CDR3 nucleotides read TGTGCCAGCAGCCCGAACGCCGGGACAGGGGAGTGCTTC. Supplemented by reference TRBV11-2 and TRBJ2-7, the full variable domain reads EAGVAQSPRYKIIEKRQSVAFWCNPISGHATLYWYQQILGQGPKLLIQFQNNGVVDDSQLPKDRFSAERLKGVDSTLKIQPAKLEDSAVYLCASSPNAGTGECFGPGTRLTVT.